Presented here are 11 T cell receptor beta chains from one specimen sequenced in a study of T-cell reconstitution after alpha-beta-depleted transplantation in children (dated by TCRdb to about 2016). The library was obtained by PCR. TCRdb shows the sequencer as Illumina HiSeq 2500. To normalize quantification of the TCRbeta repertoire, the TCR libraries were built with molecular barcoding that relied on unique molecular identifiers. The public reads were reanalyzed by TCRdb: fastp trimming at Q25, MiXCR alignment, in-frame beta chains only. All rows with the same CDR3 protein become a single entry with the most common DNA and genes. Counted in this sample were approximately 400,000 distinct CDR3 sequences; 15% to 20% of them appeared once. The top ten hold approximately 29% of the sample. What this sample's treatment or condition label stands for: allogeneic hematopoietic cell transplantation with graft depleted of TCRalphabeta T cells and CD19 B cells.

The specimen was PBMCs, mostly from graft donor cells, collected 360 days after TCRalphabeta/CD19-depleted stem cell transplant. The receptors originated from a boy less than two years old who had a stem cell transplant for Wiskott-Aldrich syndrome, so the T cells may come from the graft donor.

The chain recombines TRBV29-1 with TRBJ2-1; tentative D call: TRBD2 (5 bases). The germline V gene encodes CDR1 SQVTM and CDR2 ANQGSEA. This CDR3 has 14 amino acids. The ends were cut back, 6 bases at V and 0 bases at J, with 12 bases in the middle. The CDR3 loop reads CSVRASYSYNEQFF. The CDR3 DNA sequence: TGCAGCGTGCGGGCGTCATACTCCTACAATGAGCAGTTCTTC.

The gene calls are TRBV7-9 and TRBJ1-5; D not certain. This CDR3 is built from 12 residues. Germline CDR1 SEHNR, CDR2 FQNEAQ (reference sequence). The V end lost 5 bases, the J end lost 7 bases, and 9 bases lay between the germline ends. The CDR3 loop reads CASSPQGQPQHF. The CDR3 nucleotides read TGTGCCAGCAGCCCCCAAGGGCAGCCCCAGCATTTT.

This clonotype occurred a few times. The chain is built from TRBV10-1 and TRBJ1-2, with 12 bases matching TRBD1. The V segment lost 7 bases and the J segment 7 bases; nucleotides outside the gene matches: 10. Germline values: CDR1 WNHNN, CDR2 SYGVQD (reference sequence). The CDR3 consists of 15 residues. The CDR3 spells CASKRDRGRFFGYTF. The CDR3 coding sequence is TGCGCCAGCAAAAGGGACAGGGGGCGCTTCTTTGGCTACACCTTC.

This clonotype was counted a few times. The gene calls are TRBV5-1 and TRBJ2-3, with D perhaps matching TRBD1 or TRBD2 (5 bases each). The germline V and J ends were trimmed by 8 bases and 3 bases, with 19 bases remaining between them. This CDR3 has 15 amino acids. CDR1 and CDR2 from the germline V gene are SGHRS and YFSETQ. CDR3 residues: CASNRDPIRTDTQYF. CDR3 sequence (DNA): TGCGCCAGTAACCGGGACCCAATACGGACAGATACGCAGTATTTT.

The J gene is TRBJ2-1, the V gene TRBV24-1, with 12 bases aligning to TRBD2. Germline values: CDR1 KGHDR, CDR2 SFDVKD. After removal of 4 bases from V and 6 bases from J, the junction contained 3 bases not matched to a gene. The CDR3 runs 15 residues. The CDR3 sequence is CATSEPTSGSNEQFF. CDR3 DNA: TGTGCCACCAGTGAGCCGACTAGCGGGAGCAATGAGCAGTTCTTC.

This chain connects TRBV12-3 or TRBV12-4 to TRBJ2-7, with D possibly being TRBD2 (5 bases). Trimming shortened V by 2 bases and J by 4 bases, and 12 bases separated the two germline ends. The CDR3 consists of 14 residues. CDR3 sequence: CASSLLGVGYEQYF. In nucleotides, the CDR3 is TGTGCCAGCAGTTTACTCGGGGTAGGATACGAGCAGTACTTC.

This clonotype was picked up a small number of times. The chain links TRBV12-3 or TRBV12-4 to TRBJ1-4; no clear D gene. With 4 bases removed from V and 0 bases from J, the gap between germline ends came to 6 bases. The CDR3 loop spans 14 amino acids. CDR3: CASSWVATNEKLFF. Here the CDR3 DNA reads TGTGCCAGCAGTTGGGTTGCAACTAATGAAAAACTGTTTTTT.

The chain carries TRBV7-9 and TRBJ2-3; D not certain. This CDR3 is 15 amino acids long. Trimming pared 1 base from V and 2 bases from J, leaving 10 bases between. From germline, CDR1 is SEHNR and CDR2 FQNEAQ (reference sequence). The CDR3, as DNA: TGTGCCAGCAGCTTAGTTGGGCTGTTCACAGATACGCAGTATTTT. It encodes CASSLVGLFTDTQYF.

The chain has TRBV7-2 and TRBJ2-7; the match to TRBD2 covers 7 bases. This CDR3 contains 16 residues. Trimming at V came to 0 bases and at J to 3 bases, leaving 8 bases not matched to a gene. Germline V gene lookup returns CDR1 SGHTA and CDR2 FQGNSA. The CDR3 sequence: CASSLASTSRRYEQYF. CDR3 DNA: TGTGCCAGCAGCTTAGCTTCGACTAGCAGGCGCTACGAGCAGTACTTC.

This clonotype turned up a few times. This chain uses TRBV5-1 with TRBJ2-7, with TRBD2 matching over 9 bases. V lost 4 bases and J lost 4; bases outside the gene matches: 6. Germline V gene data show CDR1 as SGHRS and CDR2 as YFSETQ. The CDR3 length is 14 residues. The CDR3 bases are TGCGCCAGCAGCCCTCTAGCGGGAAAATACGAGCAGTACTTC. Its translation: CASSPLAGKYEQYF.

This clonotype was seen only a few times. The chain couples TRBV29-1 to TRBJ2-7, with a weak D call TRBD1 (5 bases). V lost 4 bases to trimming and J lost 0 bases, with 10 bases between them. The CDR3 covers 13 residues. The germline gives CDR1 SQVTM, CDR2 ANQGSEA. The CDR3 sequence is CSVVHRSSYEQYF. The CDR3 DNA follows: TGCAGCGTTGTTCACAGGAGCTCCTACGAGCAGTACTTC.